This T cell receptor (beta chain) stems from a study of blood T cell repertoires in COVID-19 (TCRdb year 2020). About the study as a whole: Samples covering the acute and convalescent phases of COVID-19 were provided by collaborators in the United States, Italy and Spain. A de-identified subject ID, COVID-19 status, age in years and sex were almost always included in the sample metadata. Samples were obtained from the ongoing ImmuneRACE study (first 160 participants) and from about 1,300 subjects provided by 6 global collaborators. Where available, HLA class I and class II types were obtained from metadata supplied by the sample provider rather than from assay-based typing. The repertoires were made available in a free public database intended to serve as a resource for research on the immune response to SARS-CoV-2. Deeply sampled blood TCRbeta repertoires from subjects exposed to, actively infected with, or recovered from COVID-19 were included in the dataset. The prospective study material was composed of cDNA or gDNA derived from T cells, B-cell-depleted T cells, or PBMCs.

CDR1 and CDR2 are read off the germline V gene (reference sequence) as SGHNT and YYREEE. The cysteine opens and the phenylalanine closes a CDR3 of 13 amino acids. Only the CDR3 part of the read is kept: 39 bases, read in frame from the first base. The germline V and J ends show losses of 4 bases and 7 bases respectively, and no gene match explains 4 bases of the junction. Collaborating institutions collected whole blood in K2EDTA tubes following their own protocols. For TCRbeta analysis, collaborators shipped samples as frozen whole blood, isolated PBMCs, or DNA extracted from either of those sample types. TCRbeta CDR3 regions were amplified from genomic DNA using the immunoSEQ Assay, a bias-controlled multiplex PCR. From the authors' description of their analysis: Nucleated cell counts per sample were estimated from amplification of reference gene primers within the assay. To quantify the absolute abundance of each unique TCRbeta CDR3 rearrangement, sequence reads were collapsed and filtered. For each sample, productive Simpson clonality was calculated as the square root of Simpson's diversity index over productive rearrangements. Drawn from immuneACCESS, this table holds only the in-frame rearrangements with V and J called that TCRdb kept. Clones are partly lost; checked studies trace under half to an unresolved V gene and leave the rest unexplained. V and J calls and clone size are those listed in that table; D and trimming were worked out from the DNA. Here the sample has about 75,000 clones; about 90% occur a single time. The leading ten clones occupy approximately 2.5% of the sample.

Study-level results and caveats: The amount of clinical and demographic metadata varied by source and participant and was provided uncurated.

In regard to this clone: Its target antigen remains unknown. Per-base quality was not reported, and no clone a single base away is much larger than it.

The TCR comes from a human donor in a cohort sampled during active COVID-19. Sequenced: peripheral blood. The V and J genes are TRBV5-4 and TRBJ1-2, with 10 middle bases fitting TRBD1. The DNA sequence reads TGTGCCAGCAGCCAGACAGGGGGCCTTGGCTACACCTTC. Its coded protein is CASSQTGGLGYTF. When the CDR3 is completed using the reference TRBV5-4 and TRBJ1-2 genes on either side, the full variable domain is ETGVTQSPTHLIKTRGQQVTLRCSSQSGHNTVSWYQQALGQGPQFIFQYYREEENGRGNFPPRFSGLQFPNYSSELNVNALELDDSALYLCASSQTGGLGYTFGSGTRLTVV.